This T cell receptor beta chain was identified in a study of beta chain features in type 1 diabetes. Points from the study as a whole: The question left open here concerned HLA type influencing TCRB rearrangement.

Sorting that relied on CD45RO/CCR7/CD25/CD127/CD95/CD27 yielded CD4+ naive, central memory, regulatory and stem cell-like memory cells. In this sample, this clone turned up once. Antigen unknown. The CDR3 loop spans 13 amino acids. Germline V gene data show CDR1 as SGHTA and CDR2 as FQGTGA. V was pared by 5 bases and J by 4 bases, with 11 bases between. Of the isolated RNA, all was reverse transcribed, and so the sequenced material was expressed TCRB transcripts. This table comes from immunoSEQ multiplex PCR, and its TCRdb copy is limited to in-frame clones, with some not included. The repertoire has about 360,000 clones, over 9.5% of them found once; the top ten carry less than 0.02%.

Sequencing input: naive CD4+ T cells from blood. The clonotype comes from a man younger than 35 in good health. The chain carries TRBV7-3 and TRBJ1-1; D unresolved. The CDR3 reads CASSPTGFTEAFF. The CDR3 DNA is TGTGCCAGCAGCCCCACGGGGTTCACTGAAGCTTTCTTT.